This T cell receptor (beta chain) derives from a study of blood T cell repertoires in COVID-19 (dated by TCRdb to the early 2020s). Regarding the complete study: Collaborator samples came from the United States, Italy and Spain and covered acute and convalescent phases of COVID-19. The prospective study material was composed of cDNA or gDNA derived from T cells, B-cell-depleted T cells, or PBMCs. Subjects who had been exposed to COVID-19, were actively infected with it, or had recovered from it provided the deeply sampled blood TCRbeta repertoires that made up the dataset. The repertoires were made available in a free public database intended to serve as a resource for research on the immune response to SARS-CoV-2. The samples were drawn from the first 160 participants of the ongoing ImmuneRACE study and from more than 1,000 subjects provided by 6 global collaborators. A de-identified subject ID, COVID-19 status, age in years and sex were almost always included in the sample metadata. Where HLA class I and class II types were available, the types were taken from metadata supplied by the sample provider, not from assay-based typing. Points the paper makes about the study in general: The quantity of clinical and demographic metadata differed by source and by participant and was supplied without curation.

Enrolling through a virtual design, the prospective study's participants ranged in age from roughly 18 to 95 years and lived across roughly 24 United States geographic areas. In the prospective study, participants were assigned to cohorts based on the clinical history participants reported in a screening survey and a study questionnaire. Recovered participants in ImmuneRACE Cohort 3 were defined by two consecutive negative NP/OP PCR tests, clearance by a healthcare professional, or resolution of symptoms. Each participant in the prospective study had whole blood, serum and a nasopharyngeal or oropharyngeal swab collected by mobile phlebotomists. Participants in the prospective study had the option to provide additional blood draws and questionnaires over a roughly 2-month period. Blood samples from the prospective study were shipped frozen or at room temperature prior to DNA extraction. The immunoSEQ Assay, a bias-controlled multiplex PCR, was used to amplify TCRbeta CDR3 regions from genomic DNA. On the authors' methods: Nucleated cell counts per sample were estimated from amplification of reference gene primers within the assay. Sequence reads were collapsed and filtered to measure the absolute abundance of every unique TCRbeta CDR3 rearrangement. Productive Simpson clonality was computed per sample as the square root of Simpson's diversity index over productive rearrangements. TCRdb's version of the immuneACCESS table is confined to in-frame rearrangements and falls short of the full clone set. An unresolved V gene accounts for under half of the shortfall where checked; the remainder is of unknown origin. V, J and clone size derive from that table, while D and trimming were established from the DNA sequence. Here the sample has some 300,000 clones; over 85% occur a single time. Less than 9.5% of the sample comes from the top ten.

For this clone: Its antigen is unknown. Base qualities were left out, and no much larger clone turns up one base away.

V is pruned by 7 bases and J by 7 bases, leaving 7 bases of the junction without a gene match. Inclusive of the bounding cysteine and phenylalanine, the CDR3 is 14 residues long. Only the CDR3 DNA stays, 42 bases, in frame from base 1. As encoded in the germline V gene, CDR1 is MNHEY while CDR2 is SVGAGI. The rearranged segments are TRBV6-5 and TRBJ1-4; 9 middle bases align to TRBD1. The source of this sequence is a woman aged 25-40 years who had recovered from COVID-19. The sequencing input was PBMCs or T cells enriched from blood (not recorded which). The DNA is as follows: TGTGCCAGCAATCCCCGGACAGGGGTTGAAAAACTGTTTTTT. Its product reads: CASNPRTGVEKLFF.